This T cell receptor beta chain was recorded in a study of human T cells and chemical hapten exposure. Individual cDNA molecules each carried unique molecular identifiers attached by the library. TCRdb passed the RACE reads through MiXCR, listing each CDR3 protein once. The sample has about 48,000 distinct CDR3 sequences; 9.9% are singletons. The time point is: patch test 3, about 24 weeks after DPC sensitization. The treatment denotes: therapeutic diphenylcyclopropenone sensitization with weekly scalp DPC. CDR3 length equals 12 residues. V lost 7 bases and J 2 bases, leaving 5 bases between the germline ends.

This receptor was obtained from a woman aged 40 to 49 with alopecia areata. Some clones in this sample may be carry-over from other donors' samples. This sequence joins TRBV12-3 or TRBV12-4 and TRBJ1-4, with D unclear. The material was whole blood, obtained in connection with sensitization to the hapten diphenylcyclopropenone (DPC). As DNA, the CDR3 is TGTGCCAGCACCCTGACTAATGAAAAACTGTTTTTT. Protein product: CASTLTNEKLFF.